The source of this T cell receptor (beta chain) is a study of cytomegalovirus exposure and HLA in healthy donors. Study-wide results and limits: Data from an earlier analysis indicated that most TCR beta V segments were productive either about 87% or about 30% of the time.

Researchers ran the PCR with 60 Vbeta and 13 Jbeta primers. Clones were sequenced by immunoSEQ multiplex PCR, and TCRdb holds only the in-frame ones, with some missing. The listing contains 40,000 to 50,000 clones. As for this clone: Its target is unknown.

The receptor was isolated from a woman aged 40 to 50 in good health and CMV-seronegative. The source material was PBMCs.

The CDR3, as DNA: TGTGCCTGGAGGGGAGGTGGCGAAAAACTGTTTTTT. Its translation is CAWRGGGEKLFF. This sequence joins TRBV30 and TRBJ1-4; D is unclear. V was trimmed by 3 bases and J by 8 bases, leaving 10 bases between them. CDR3 length equals 12 residues. Germline-derived CDR1 and CDR2 are GTSNPN and SVGIG (reference sequence).